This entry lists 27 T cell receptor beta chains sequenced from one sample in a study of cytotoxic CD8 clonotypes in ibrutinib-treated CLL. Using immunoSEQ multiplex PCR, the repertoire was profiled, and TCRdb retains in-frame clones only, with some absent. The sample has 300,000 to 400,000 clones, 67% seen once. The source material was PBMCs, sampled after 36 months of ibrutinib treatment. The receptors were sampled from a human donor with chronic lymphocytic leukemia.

CDR3 region: CASSGGTSGTQYF. The CDR3 DNA follows: TGTGCCAGCAGTGGCGGGACTAGCGGGACTCAGTACTTC. The rearrangement links TRBV2 to TRBJ2-7; 13 bases match TRBD2. Germline CDR1 reads SNHLY; CDR2 reads FYNNEI. The CDR3 contains 13 residues. V shed 4 bases and J 10 bases; nucleotides not matched to a gene: 4.

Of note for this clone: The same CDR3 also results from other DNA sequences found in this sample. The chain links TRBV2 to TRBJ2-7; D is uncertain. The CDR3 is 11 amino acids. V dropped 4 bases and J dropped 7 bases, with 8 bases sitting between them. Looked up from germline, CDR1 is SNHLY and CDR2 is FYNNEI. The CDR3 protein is CASSAREEQYF. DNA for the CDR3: TGTGCCAGCAGTGCCAGAGAAGAGCAGTACTTC.

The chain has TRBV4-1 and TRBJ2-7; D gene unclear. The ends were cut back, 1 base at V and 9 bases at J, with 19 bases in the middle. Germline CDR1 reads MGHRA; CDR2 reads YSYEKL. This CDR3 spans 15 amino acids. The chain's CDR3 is CASSQVGYPPGAQYF. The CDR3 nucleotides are TGCGCCAGCAGCCAAGTGGGATACCCTCCTGGTGCGCAGTACTTC.

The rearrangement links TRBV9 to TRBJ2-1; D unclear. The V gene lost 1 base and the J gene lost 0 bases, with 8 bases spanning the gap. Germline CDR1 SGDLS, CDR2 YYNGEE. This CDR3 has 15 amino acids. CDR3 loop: CASSVMPSSYNEQFF. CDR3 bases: TGTGCCAGCAGCGTAATGCCGAGCTCCTACAATGAGCAGTTCTTC.

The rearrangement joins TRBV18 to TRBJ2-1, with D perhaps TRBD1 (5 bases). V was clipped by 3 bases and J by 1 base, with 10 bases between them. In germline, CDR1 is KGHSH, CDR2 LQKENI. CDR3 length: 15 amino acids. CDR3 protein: CASSPFTGSYNEQFF. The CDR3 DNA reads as TGTGCCAGCTCACCTTTTACAGGTTCCTACAATGAGCAGTTCTTC.

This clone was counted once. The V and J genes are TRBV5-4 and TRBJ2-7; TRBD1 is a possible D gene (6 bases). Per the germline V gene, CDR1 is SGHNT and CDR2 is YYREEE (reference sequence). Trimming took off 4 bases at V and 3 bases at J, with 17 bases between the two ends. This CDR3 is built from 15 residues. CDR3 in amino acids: CASSPGQGPYYEQYF. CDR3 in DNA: TGTGCCAGCAGCCCGGGACAAGGCCCCTACTACGAGCAGTACTTC.

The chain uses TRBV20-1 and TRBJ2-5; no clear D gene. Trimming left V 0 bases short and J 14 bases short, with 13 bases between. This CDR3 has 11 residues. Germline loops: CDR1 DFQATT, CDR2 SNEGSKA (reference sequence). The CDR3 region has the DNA TGCAGTGCTAGAGATTTGGCGGCTATTTACTTC. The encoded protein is CSARDLAAIYF.

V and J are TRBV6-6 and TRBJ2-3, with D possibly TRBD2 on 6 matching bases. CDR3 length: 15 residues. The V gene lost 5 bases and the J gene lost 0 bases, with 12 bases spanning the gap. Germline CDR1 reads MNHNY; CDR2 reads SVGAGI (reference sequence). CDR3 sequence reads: CASSRSGASTDTQYF. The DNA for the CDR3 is TGTGCCAGCAGTCGTAGCGGAGCCAGCACAGATACGCAGTATTTT.

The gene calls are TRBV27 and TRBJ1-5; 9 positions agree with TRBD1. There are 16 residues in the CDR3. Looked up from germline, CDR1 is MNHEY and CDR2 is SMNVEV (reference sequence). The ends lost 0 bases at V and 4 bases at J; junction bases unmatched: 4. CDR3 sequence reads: CASSLSEGQGNQPQHF. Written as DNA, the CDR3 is TGTGCCAGCAGTTTATCGGAGGGACAGGGTAATCAGCCCCAGCATTTT.

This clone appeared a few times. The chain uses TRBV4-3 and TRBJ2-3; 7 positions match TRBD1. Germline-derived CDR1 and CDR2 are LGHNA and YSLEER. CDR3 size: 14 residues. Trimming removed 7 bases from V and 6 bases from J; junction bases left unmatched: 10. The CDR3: CASNSFYRGDTQYF. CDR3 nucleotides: TGCGCCAGCAACTCCTTTTACAGGGGTGATACGCAGTATTTT.

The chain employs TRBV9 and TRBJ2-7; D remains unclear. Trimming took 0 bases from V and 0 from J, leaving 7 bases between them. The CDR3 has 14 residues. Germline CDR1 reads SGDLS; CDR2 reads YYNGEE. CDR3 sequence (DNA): TGTGCCAGCAGCGTAGCTCCCCACTCCTACGAGCAGTACTTC. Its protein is CASSVAPHSYEQYF. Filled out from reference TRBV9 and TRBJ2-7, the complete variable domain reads DSGVTQTPKHLITATGQRVTLRCSPRSGDLSVYWYQQSLDQGLQFLIQYYNGEERAKGNILERFSAQQFPDLHSELNLSSLELGDSALYFCASSVAPHSYEQYFGPGTRLTVT.

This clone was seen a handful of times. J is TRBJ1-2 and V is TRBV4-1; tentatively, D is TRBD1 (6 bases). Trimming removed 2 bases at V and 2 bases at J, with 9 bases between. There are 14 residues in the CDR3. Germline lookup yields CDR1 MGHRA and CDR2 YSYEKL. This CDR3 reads CASSQYTGNYGYTF. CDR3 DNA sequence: TGCGCCAGCAGCCAATACACAGGGAACTATGGCTACACCTTC.

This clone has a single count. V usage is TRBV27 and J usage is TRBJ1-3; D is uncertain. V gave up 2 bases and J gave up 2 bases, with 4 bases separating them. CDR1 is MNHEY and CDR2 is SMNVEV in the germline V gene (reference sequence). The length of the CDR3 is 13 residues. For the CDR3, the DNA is TGTGCCAGCAGTTTAATCCCTGGAAACACCATATATTTT. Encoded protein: CASSLIPGNTIYF.

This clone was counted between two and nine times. CDR3 residues: CASSEQGAGDTQYF. CDR3 bases: TGTGCCAGCAGTGAACAGGGGGCAGGAGATACGCAGTATTTT. V usage is TRBV6-4 and J usage is TRBJ2-3; 9 bases fit TRBD1. V gave up 3 bases and J gave up 5 bases; unmatched junction bases: 3. The CDR3 has 14 residues. Per the germline V gene, CDR1 is MRHNA and CDR2 is SNTAGT.

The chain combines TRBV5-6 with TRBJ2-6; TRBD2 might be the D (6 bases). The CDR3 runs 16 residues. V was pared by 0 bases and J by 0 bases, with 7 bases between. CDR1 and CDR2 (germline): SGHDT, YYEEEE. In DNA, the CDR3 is TGTGCCAGCAGCTTGGACGGGGGCTCTGGGGCCAACGTCCTGACTTTC. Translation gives CASSLDGGSGANVLTF.

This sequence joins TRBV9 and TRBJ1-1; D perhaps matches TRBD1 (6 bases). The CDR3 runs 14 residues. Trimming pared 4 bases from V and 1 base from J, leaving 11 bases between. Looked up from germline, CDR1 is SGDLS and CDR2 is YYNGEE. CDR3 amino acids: CASSPQGQNTEAFF. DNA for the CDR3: TGTGCCAGCAGCCCTCAGGGACAGAACACTGAAGCTTTCTTT.

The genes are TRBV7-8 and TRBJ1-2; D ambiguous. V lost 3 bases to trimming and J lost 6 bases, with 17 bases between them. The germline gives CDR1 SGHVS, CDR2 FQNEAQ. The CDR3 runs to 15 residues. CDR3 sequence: CASSFSLRMADGYTF. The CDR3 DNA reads TGTGCCAGCAGCTTTTCGCTCAGGATGGCGGATGGCTACACCTTC. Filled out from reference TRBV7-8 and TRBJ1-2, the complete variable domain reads GAGVSQSPRYKVAKRGQDVALRCDPISGHVSLFWYQQALGQGPEFLTYFQNEAQLDKSGLPSDRFFAERPEGSVSTLKIQRTQQEDSAVYLCASSFSLRMADGYTFGSGTRLTVV.

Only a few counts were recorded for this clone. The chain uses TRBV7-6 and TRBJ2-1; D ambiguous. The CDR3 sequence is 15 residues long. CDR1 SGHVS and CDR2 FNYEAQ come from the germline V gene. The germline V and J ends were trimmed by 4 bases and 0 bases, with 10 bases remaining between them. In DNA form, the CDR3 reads TGTGCCAGCAGCTCTTCCACGAGCTCCTACAATGAGCAGTTCTTC. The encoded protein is CASSSSTSSYNEQFF.

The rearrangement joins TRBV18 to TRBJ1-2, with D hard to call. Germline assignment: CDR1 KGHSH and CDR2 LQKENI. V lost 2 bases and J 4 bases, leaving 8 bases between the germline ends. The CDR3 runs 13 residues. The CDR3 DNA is TGTGCCAGCTCACCAGTAGCCTCCTATGGCTACACCTTC. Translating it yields CASSPVASYGYTF.

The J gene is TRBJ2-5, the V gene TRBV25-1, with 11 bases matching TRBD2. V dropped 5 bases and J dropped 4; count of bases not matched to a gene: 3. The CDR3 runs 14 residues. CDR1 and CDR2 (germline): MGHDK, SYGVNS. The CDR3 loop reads CASSLAGGLETQYF. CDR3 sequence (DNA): TGTGCCAGCAGTCTAGCGGGGGGATTAGAGACCCAGTACTTC.

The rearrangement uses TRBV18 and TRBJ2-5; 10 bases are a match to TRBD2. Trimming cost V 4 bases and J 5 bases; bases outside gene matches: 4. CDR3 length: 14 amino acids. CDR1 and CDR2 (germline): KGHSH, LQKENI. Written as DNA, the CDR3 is TGTGCCAGCTCACAGCGGGAGGGCCGGGAGACCCAGTACTTC. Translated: CASSQREGRETQYF. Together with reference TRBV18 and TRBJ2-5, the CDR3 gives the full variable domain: NAGVMQNPRHLVRRRGQEARLRCSPMKGHSHVYWYRQLPEEGLKFMVYLQKENIIDESGMPKERFSAEFPKEGPSILRIQQVVRGDSAAYFCASSQREGRETQYFGPGTRLLVL.

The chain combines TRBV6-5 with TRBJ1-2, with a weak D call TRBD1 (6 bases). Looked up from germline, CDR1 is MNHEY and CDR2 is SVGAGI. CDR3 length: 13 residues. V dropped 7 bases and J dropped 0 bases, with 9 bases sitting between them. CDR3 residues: CASKRTANYGYTF. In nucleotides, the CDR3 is TGTGCCAGCAAAAGGACAGCTAACTATGGCTACACCTTC.

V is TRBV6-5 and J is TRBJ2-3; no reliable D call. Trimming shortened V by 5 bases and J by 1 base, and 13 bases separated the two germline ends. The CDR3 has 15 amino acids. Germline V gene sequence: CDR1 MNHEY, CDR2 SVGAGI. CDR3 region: CASSLGPLGTDTQYF. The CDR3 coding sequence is TGTGCCAGCAGTCTTGGCCCCCTTGGCACAGATACGCAGTATTTT.

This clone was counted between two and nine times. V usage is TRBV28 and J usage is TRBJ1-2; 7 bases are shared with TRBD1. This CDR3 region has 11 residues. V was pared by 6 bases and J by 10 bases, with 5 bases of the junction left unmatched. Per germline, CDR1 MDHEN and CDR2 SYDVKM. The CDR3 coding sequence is TGTGCCAGCAGGAGGGACAGTCTCTACACCTTC. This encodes CASRRDSLYTF.

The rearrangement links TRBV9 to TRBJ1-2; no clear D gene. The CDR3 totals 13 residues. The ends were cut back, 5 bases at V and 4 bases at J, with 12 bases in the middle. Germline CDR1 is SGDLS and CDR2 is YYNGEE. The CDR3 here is CASRGRLIYGYTF. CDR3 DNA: TGTGCCAGCAGAGGTCGACTGATCTATGGCTACACCTTC.

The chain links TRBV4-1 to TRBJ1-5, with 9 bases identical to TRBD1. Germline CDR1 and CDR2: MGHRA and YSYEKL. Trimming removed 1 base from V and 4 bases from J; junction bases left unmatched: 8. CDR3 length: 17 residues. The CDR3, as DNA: TGCGCCAGCAGCCAAGTAAGGGGGGACAGGGCGAATCAGCCCCAGCATTTT. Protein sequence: CASSQVRGDRANQPQHF.

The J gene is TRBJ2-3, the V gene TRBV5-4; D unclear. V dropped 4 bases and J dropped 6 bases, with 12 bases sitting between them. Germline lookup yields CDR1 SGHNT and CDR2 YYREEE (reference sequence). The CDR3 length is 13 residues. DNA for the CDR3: TGTGCCAGCAGCACCTACCTGGAGGATACGCAGTATTTT. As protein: CASSTYLEDTQYF. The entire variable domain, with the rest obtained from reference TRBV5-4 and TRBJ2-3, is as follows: ETGVTQSPTHLIKTRGQQVTLRCSSQSGHNTVSWYQQALGQGPQFIFQYYREEENGRGNFPPRFSGLQFPNYSSELNVNALELDDSALYLCASSTYLEDTQYFGPGTRLTVL.